This passage covers 29 T cell receptor beta chains from one sample sequenced in a study of regulatory T cells in long-lasting Graves disease (dated by TCRdb to about 2021). The library was produced with multiplex PCR. The instrument was an Illumina HiSeq 4000. iRepertoire HTBI primers and Arm-PCR amplification of CDR3 regions were used to construct TCR beta libraries. TCRdb itself trimmed the public reads at Q25 with fastp, ran MiXCR and retained productive beta chains. Here each entry gathers all rows of one CDR3 protein and keeps the most common genes and DNA. The sample table holds 400,000 to 500,000 distinct CDR3 sequences, of which 20% to 25% were seen once. Of the sample, about 12% falls within the top ten clones. This specimen's time point label, interpreted: persistent/refractory GD, antithyroid drugs over 5 years with positive TRAb. For both TCR sequencing and RNA sequencing, RNA was extracted from PBMCs using TRIzol.

The material was peripheral blood mononuclear cells (PBMCs), obtained when the disease was refractory, from a patient treated with antithyroid drugs. Every receptor here comes from a female donor with Graves disease.

This clonotype was detected many times. Written as DNA, the CDR3 is TGTGCCAGCAGTACTGACTCTGGAAACACCATATATTTT. It encodes CASSTDSGNTIYF. V is TRBV28 and J is TRBJ1-3; D is unresolved. V was pared by 5 bases and J by 0 bases, with 5 bases between. This CDR3 region has 13 residues. Germline values: CDR1 MDHEN, CDR2 SYDVKM.

The chain uses TRBV18 and TRBJ1-2, with 7 bases fitting TRBD1. With V trimmed by 7 bases and J by 5 bases, 10 bases remained unmatched. CDR3 length: 14 residues. The germline V gene has CDR1 KGHSH and CDR2 LQKENI. CDR3 in DNA: TGTGCCAGCTTCCCGACCGGGACAGCTTATGGCTACACCTTC. It translates to CASFPTGTAYGYTF.

This clonotype has a handful of counts. The rearrangement uses TRBV15 and TRBJ1-3; possibly TRBD1 for D (6 bases). The germline V gene has CDR1 LNHNV and CDR2 YYDKDF (reference sequence). The CDR3 covers 18 residues. V lost 0 bases to trimming and J lost 4 bases, with 19 bases between them. The chain's CDR3 is CATSRDPGGPSGGNTIYF. The CDR3 DNA sequence: TGTGCCACCAGCAGAGATCCCGGGGGCCCGTCGGGAGGAAACACCATATATTTT. The full variable domain, its missing parts supplied by reference TRBV15 and TRBJ1-3, is DAMVIQNPRYQVTQFGKPVTLSCSQTLNHNVMYWYQQKSSQAPKLLFHYYDKDFNNEADTPDNFQSRRPNTSFCFLDIRSPGLGDTAMYLCATSRDPGGPSGGNTIYFGEGSWLTVV.

This clonotype was detected only a few times. The rearrangement links TRBV9 to TRBJ1-1; 7 bases match TRBD1. The junction had 6 bases not matched to a gene; V was cut back by 4 bases and J by 3 bases. The CDR3 contains 14 residues. Germline CDR1 reads SGDLS; CDR2 reads YYNGEE. CDR3 bases: TGTGCCAGCAGCCCACTCACAGGGGACACTGAAGCTTTCTTT. It codes for CASSPLTGDTEAFF.

About this clonotype: A much bigger clone sits one base away, suggesting this may be a read error. The chain has TRBV13 and TRBJ2-7; 9 bases agree with TRBD2. This CDR3 spans 14 amino acids. Germline lookup yields CDR1 PRHDT and CDR2 FYEKMQ (reference sequence). The CDR3 region is CASGLGTSNYEQYF. CDR3 coding DNA: TGTGCCAGCGGCTTAGGGACTAGCAACTACGAGCAGTACTTC.

This clonotype occurred many times. The CDR3 DNA follows: TGTGCCAGCAGTTTCCCTGGGGGAAAGACCCAGTACTTC. It is translated as CASSFPGGKTQYF. This sequence joins TRBV27 and TRBJ2-5; D tentatively fits TRBD1 or TRBD2 (5 bases each). Germline CDR1 reads MNHEY; CDR2 reads SMNVEV (reference sequence). V was shortened by 3 bases and J by 6 bases, with 11 bases between the two germline ends. The CDR3 covers 13 residues.

This clonotype was counted at least ten times. The V gene is TRBV2, the J gene TRBJ1-5; TRBD1 might be the D (5 bases). This CDR3 has 14 residues. V was shortened by 4 bases and J by 5 bases, with 12 bases between the two germline ends. Germline V CDR1 and CDR2: SNHLY, FYNNEI. The CDR3 region is CASSGQGADQPQHF. The CDR3 DNA sequence: TGTGCCAGCAGTGGGCAGGGAGCCGATCAGCCCCAGCATTTT. The full variable domain, completed using reference TRBV2 and TRBJ1-5, is EPEVTQTPSHQVTQMGQEVILRCVPISNHLYFYWYRQILGQKVEFLVSFYNNEISEKSEIFDDQFSVERPDGSNFTLKIRSTKLEDSAMYFCASSGQGADQPQHFGDGTRLSIL.

At least ten counts were recorded for this clonotype. The chain carries TRBV5-1 and TRBJ1-1; D not resolved. Trimming shortened V by 2 bases and J by 6 bases, and 11 bases separated the two germline ends. Germline CDR1 is SGHRS and CDR2 is YFSETQ. The CDR3 extends over 13 amino acids. The CDR3 DNA follows: TGCGCCAGCAGCTTCCAGGCATCAGCTGAAGCTTTCTTT. Translating gives CASSFQASAEAFF.

The chain links TRBV28 to TRBJ2-1; 8 bases are a match to TRBD2. In germline, CDR1 is MDHEN, CDR2 SYDVKM. The CDR3 runs to 15 residues. Trimming cost V 10 bases and J 0 bases; bases outside gene matches: 8. Here the CDR3 DNA reads TGTGCCACCATAAGCGGGAGAAGCTCCTACAATGAGCAGTTCTTC. Protein: CATISGRSSYNEQFF.

This clonotype was observed many times. This rearrangement joins TRBV12-3 or TRBV12-4 to TRBJ1-4, with D perhaps matching TRBD1 (6 bases). This CDR3 has 15 amino acids. Trimming shortened V by 6 bases and J by 7 bases, and 18 bases separated the two germline ends. CDR3 amino acids: CASSPVGGWGEKLFF. The CDR3 DNA sequence: TGTGCCAGCAGCCCGGTGGGGGGCTGGGGTGAAAAACTGTTTTTT.

A note on this clonotype: A read error is possible here, since a much larger clone lies one base away. The chain carries TRBV28 and TRBJ1-5, with 8 bases that match TRBD1. The CDR3 consists of 15 residues. J lost 4 bases, V lost 5 bases, and 7 bases had no gene match. From germline, CDR1 is MDHEN and CDR2 SYDVKM. The CDR3, as DNA: TGTGCCAGCAGTGAGAGCGGACAGGGAAATCAGCCCCAGCATTTT. It yields the protein CASSESGQGNQPQHF. The whole variable domain, filled in from reference TRBV28 and TRBJ1-5, reads DVKVTQSSRYLVKRTGEKVFLECVQDMDHENMFWYRQDPGLGLRLIYFSYDVKMKEKGDIPEGYSVSREKKERFSLILESASTNQTSMYLCASSESGQGNQPQHFGDGTRLSIL.

This clonotype was seen a handful of times. J is TRBJ1-2 and V is TRBV6-1; tentative D call: TRBD1 (6 bases). CDR3 size: 14 residues. The ends were cut back, 6 bases at V and 5 bases at J, with 16 bases in the middle. Germline V CDR1 and CDR2: MNHNS, SASEGT. The CDR3: CASSPATGRYGYTF. CDR3 DNA sequence: TGTGCCAGCAGCCCCGCCACAGGGAGGTATGGCTACACCTTC.

V usage is TRBV3-1 and J usage is TRBJ2-3; D is possibly TRBD2 (6 bases). The CDR3 consists of 16 residues. Trimming removed 4 bases at V and 3 bases at J, with 17 bases between. CDR1 is LGHDT, CDR2 YNNKEL, per germline (reference sequence). Written as DNA, the CDR3 is TGTGCCAGCAGCCCAAACACCGGGACTCCTACAGATACGCAGTATTTT. Translated: CASSPNTGTPTDTQYF.

This clonotype was picked up a small number of times. V is TRBV20-1 and J is TRBJ1-2, with D maybe TRBD1 (6 bases). This CDR3 region has 15 residues. The V end was cut by 0 bases, the J end by 8 bases, with 19 bases between. Germline V gene lookup returns CDR1 DFQATT and CDR2 SNEGSKA (reference sequence). CDR3 loop: CSARDFGRGSDGYTF. The CDR3 bases are TGCAGTGCTAGAGATTTCGGCAGGGGAAGCGACGGCTACACCTTC.

In its sample, this clonotype was seen many times. V is TRBV28 and J is TRBJ1-2, with 7 bases aligning to TRBD1. With V trimmed by 5 bases and J by 13 bases, 22 bases remained unmatched. In germline, CDR1 is MDHEN, CDR2 SYDVKM. The CDR3 runs 16 residues. The CDR3 DNA is TGTGCCAGCAGTCCCCTCGACAGGGCTCCCATAGCGGTCGGCACCTTC. Its protein product is CASSPLDRAPIAVGTF.

V is TRBV20-1 and J is TRBJ1-4, with D perhaps matching TRBD1 (6 bases). The CDR3 runs to 16 residues. The germline V gene has CDR1 DFQATT and CDR2 SNEGSKA (reference sequence). V lost 3 bases and J 0 bases, leaving 14 bases between the germline ends. CDR3 in amino acids: CSASPDRQATNEKLFF. The CDR3 DNA follows: TGCAGTGCTAGCCCTGACAGGCAAGCAACTAATGAAAAACTGTTTTTT.

In this sample, this clonotype turned up a few times. This rearrangement joins TRBV30 to TRBJ2-3; no clear D gene. This CDR3 has 11 residues. CDR1 is GTSNPN and CDR2 is SVGIG in the germline V gene (reference sequence). The V gene lost 4 bases and the J gene lost 4 bases, with 6 bases spanning the gap. The CDR3 DNA reads TGTGCCTGGAATTTCGCAGATACGCAGTATTTT. This sequence encodes CAWNFADTQYF.

Worth noting for this clonotype: The conserved phenylalanine or tryptophan is not found at the CDR3 terminus, so this likely reflects a read error. V and J are TRBV28 and TRBJ1-1, with D tentatively TRBD1 (5 bases). V lost 6 bases, J lost 9 bases, and 17 bases lay in between. CDR1 and CDR2 from the germline V gene are MDHEN and SYDVKM. The CDR3 runs to 13 residues. In DNA, the CDR3 is TGTGCCAGCAGACGAGACAGTAACTTTAAAGCTTTCTCT. It yields the protein CASRRDSNFKAFS.

The chain uses TRBV30 and TRBJ1-5; D is unclear. V was cut by 3 bases and J by 2 bases, with 8 bases left in between. CDR1 and CDR2 (germline): GTSNPN, SVGIG (reference sequence). This CDR3 is 13 amino acids long. The CDR3 spells CAWRAGRNQPQHF. CDR3 coding DNA: TGTGCCTGGAGGGCAGGCCGCAATCAGCCCCAGCATTTT.

Concerning this clonotype itself: Compared with germline, one end of the junction differs, possibly owing to a read error. The rearrangement uses TRBV5-5 and TRBJ2-7; 7 bases map to TRBD2. Germline V gene sequence: CDR1 SGHKS, CDR2 YYEKEE (reference sequence). This CDR3 comprises 14 residues. CDR3 in amino acids: CASSFQRGSDEQYF. The CDR3, as DNA: TGTGCCAGCAGCTTCCAGCGGGGCTCCGACGAGCAGTACTTC.

Only a few counts were recorded for this clonotype. The V call is TRBV2, the J call TRBJ2-7; TRBD1 aligns across 8 bases. The V gene's germline CDR1 is SNHLY and CDR2 FYNNEI. J gave up 4 bases and V 6 bases, and 11 bases lay outside the gene matches. This CDR3 is 15 amino acids long. The CDR3 protein is CASSPSPTGVYEQYF. As DNA, the CDR3 is TGTGCCAGCAGCCCATCCCCGACAGGGGTGTACGAGCAGTACTTC.

The V call is TRBV20-1, the J call TRBJ2-7, with 10 positions matching TRBD1. CDR3 size: 18 residues. Germline V gene data show CDR1 as DFQATT and CDR2 as SNEGSKA (reference sequence). Trimming at V came to 5 bases and at J to 2 bases, leaving 18 bases not matched to a gene. DNA of the CDR3: TGCAGTGCTTTCCAATTGGGGGGGGACAGGGGCACTCCCTACGAGCAGTACTTC. Translation: CSAFQLGGDRGTPYEQYF.

At least ten counts were recorded for this clonotype. CDR3 residues: CASSLSLVSSYEQYF. In DNA, the CDR3 is TGTGCCAGCAGCTTGTCGCTAGTGAGCTCCTACGAGCAGTACTTC. This sequence joins TRBV7-2 and TRBJ2-7, with no clear D. CDR1 and CDR2 from the germline V gene are SGHTA and FQGNSA. Trimming removed 3 bases from V and 0 bases from J, with 12 bases in between. The CDR3 extends over 15 amino acids.

In its sample, this clonotype was seen a few times. The chain employs TRBV7-2 and TRBJ1-6; the D is unclear. The length of the CDR3 is 13 residues. In germline, CDR1 is SGHTA, CDR2 FQGNSA. The V end was cut by 2 bases, the J end by 11 bases, with 10 bases between. CDR3 sequence reads: CASSLSTGPPLHF. The CDR3 DNA reads TGTGCCAGCAGCTTATCGACCGGGCCACCCCTCCACTTT.

Points on this clonotype: One junction end disagrees with the germline gene, perhaps due to a read error. This chain uses TRBV6-1 with TRBJ1-1; D unresolved. Germline CDR1 MNHNS, CDR2 SASEGT. This CDR3 contains 12 residues. The CDR3 reads CASRVMNTEALF. The CDR3 DNA reads TGTGCCAGCAGGGTCATGAACACTGAAGCTCTCTTT.

The chain couples TRBV5-6 to TRBJ1-5; D not certain. CDR3 length equals 13 residues. The ends were cut back, 4 bases at V and 6 bases at J, with 11 bases in the middle. The germline V gene encodes CDR1 SGHDT and CDR2 YYEEEE. The CDR3 region is CASSLRNIQPQHF. Written as DNA, the CDR3 is TGTGCCAGCAGCCTCAGGAATATTCAGCCCCAGCATTTT.

This clonotype was picked up many times. The rearrangement links TRBV12-3 or TRBV12-4 to TRBJ1-5, with TRBD1 matching 7 bases. This CDR3 contains 16 residues. V lost 3 bases, J lost 0 bases, and 5 bases stayed unmatched. CDR3 bases: TGTGCCAGCAGTTTCGACAGGGATAGTAGCAATCAGCCCCAGCATTTT. Its translation is CASSFDRDSSNQPQHF.

A few counts support this clonotype. A much more abundant neighbour one base away suggests this may be a read error. The chain combines TRBV7-2 with TRBJ1-6; 8 positions agree with TRBD1. The V gene's germline CDR1 is SGHTA and CDR2 FQGNSA. The CDR3 totals 14 residues. The trim removed 5 bases at V and 11 bases at J, leaving 8 bases unmatched. The CDR3 region is CASSLQGVHPPLHF. Here the CDR3 DNA reads TGTGCCAGCAGCCTACAGGGGGTTCATCCACCCCTCCACTTT.

The genes are TRBV18 and TRBJ2-7; 9 nucleotides line up with TRBD1. The CDR3 length is 15 residues. The V gene's germline CDR1 is KGHSH and CDR2 LQKENI. J gave up 4 bases and V 5 bases, and 9 bases lay outside the gene matches. In nucleotides, the CDR3 is TGTGCCAGCTCATCGCCGGGACAGGGAAGGTACGAGCAGTACTTC. This gives the protein CASSSPGQGRYEQYF.